The sample holds a few counts of the clone carrying this T cell receptor beta chain. This sample was taken from a study of T cells in Graves' hyperthyroidism and ophthalmopathy. On the study more broadly: Peripheral blood was collected at initial diagnosis, before any treatment.

Looked up from germline, CDR1 is SGHDT and CDR2 is YYEEEE. There are 15 residues in the CDR3. V shed 1 base and J shed 6 bases, with 16 bases lying between them. Amplification of TCR beta CDR3 regions was performed using RNA transcripts as template. The HTBI primer set was used in a first-round RT-PCR of the TCR CDR3. TCRdb independently ran MiXCR on the multiplex PCR reads; one entry per CDR3 protein. The data contain a few hundred thousand distinct CDR3 sequences, 13% of them seen just once; the ten biggest clones take up around 21%. The sequenced material came from blood. The source of this sequence is a young man with Graves' hyperthyroidism that later progressed to Graves' ophthalmopathy. V gene TRBV5-6 combines with J gene TRBJ1-2; tentative D call: TRBD1 (5 bases). The CDR3 bases are TGTGCCAGCAGCTTGCGGGGAGTTGGGACGAATGGCTACACCTTC. This encodes CASSLRGVGTNGYTF.